Only a few counts were recorded for the clone carrying this T cell receptor (beta chain). The antigen is undetermined. This sample was taken from a study of T cell responses to AZD1222 COVID-19 vaccine. Overall study context: Timing groups of about 4 and about 12 weeks for second doses were pooled. Study-level findings and limits: All repertoire sampling was performed exclusively after the peak T cell response.

Profiling relied on immunoSEQ multiplex PCR, and the TCRdb table lists in-frame clones only, not all of them. This sample has about 150,000 clones; 70% to 90% occur once, and the top ten carry around 8.6%. This TCR came from an adult in good health. The specimen was peripheral blood, collected on day 0 of AZD1222 vaccination.

The chain's CDR3 is CASSIGGTSGNYEQFF. Written as DNA, the CDR3 is TGTGCCAGTAGTATAGGCGGGACTAGCGGGAACTATGAGCAGTTCTTC. The chain couples TRBV19 to TRBJ2-1; 13 nucleotides match TRBD2. Trimming at V came to 1 base and at J to 8 bases, leaving 5 bases not matched to a gene. The CDR3 is made up of 16 amino acids. CDR1 LNHDA and CDR2 SQIVND come from the germline V gene (reference sequence).